Below are 30 T cell receptor beta chains sequenced from a single sample in a study of T cell changes during pregnancy in multiple sclerosis. TCRdb's table, derived via immunoSEQ multiplex PCR, lists solely in-frame clones and lacks some. Of 65,000 to 85,000 clones in the sample, around nine tenths were seen once. This specimen was CD4+ T cells from peripheral blood mononuclear cells, taken after pregnancy. The receptors were gathered from a female donor with multiple sclerosis, enrolled in a pregnancy study.

The rearrangement links TRBV19 to TRBJ2-2; 7 bases agree with TRBD1. J lost 3 bases, V lost 6 bases, and 4 bases had no gene match. CDR1 is LNHDA, CDR2 SQIVND, per germline (reference sequence). The CDR3 is 14 residues long. This CDR3 reads CASRTGTDTGELFF. CDR3 sequence (DNA): TGTGCCAGTAGGACCGGGACAGACACCGGGGAGCTGTTTTTT.

The chain carries TRBV10-3 and TRBJ1-2; D is perhaps TRBD1 (5 bases). The CDR3 covers 13 residues. Germline-derived CDR1 and CDR2 are ENHRY and SYGVKD. V was shortened by 3 bases and J by 13 bases, with 18 bases between the two germline ends. The CDR3 DNA reads TGTGCCATCAGTGAAGAACTGACAGATAAATGCACCTTC. Its protein product is CAISEELTDKCTF.

The chain has TRBV4-2 and TRBJ2-1; TRBD2 matches at 7 bases. The germline CDR1 and CDR2 sequences are LGHNA and YNFKEQ. The CDR3 totals 17 residues. With 4 bases clipped from V and 7 bases from J, the junction kept 16 bases outside the gene matches. The CDR3 here is CASSPVVGGGPENEQFF. CDR3 bases: TGTGCCAGCAGCCCAGTTGTTGGGGGAGGGCCGGAAAATGAGCAGTTCTTC.

The chain's CDR3 is CASSPSGGSYNEQFF. CDR3 coding DNA: TGTGCCAGCAGCCCTAGCGGGGGCTCCTACAATGAGCAGTTCTTC. The chain couples TRBV11-2 to TRBJ2-1, with 10 bases lining up with TRBD2. The CDR3 spans 15 residues. V was clipped by 5 bases and J by 0 bases; unmatched bases: 1. Germline CDR1 and CDR2: SGHAT and FQNNGV. Based on the CDR3 plus reference TRBV11-2 and TRBJ2-1, the full variable domain is EAGVAQSPRYKIIEKRQSVAFWCNPISGHATLYWYQQILGQGPKLLIQFQNNGVVDDSQLPKDRFSAERLKGVDSTLKIQPAKLEDSAVYLCASSPSGGSYNEQFFGPGTRLTVL.

This chain connects TRBV15 to TRBJ2-7, with 7 positions matching TRBD2. V dropped 0 bases and J dropped 7; count of bases not matched to a gene: 3. Germline loops: CDR1 LNHNV, CDR2 YYDKDF (reference sequence). The CDR3 runs to 13 residues. The CDR3 sequence is CATSREREVEQYF. CDR3 in DNA: TGTGCCACCAGCAGAGAACGGGAGGTAGAGCAGTACTTC.

The gene calls are TRBV7-3 and TRBJ1-1; D ambiguous. Germline V gene sequence: CDR1 SGHTA, CDR2 FQGTGA. The CDR3 sequence is 15 residues long. Deletions cut 5 bases from V and 0 bases from J, with 13 bases between. The chain's CDR3 is CASSPGRALNTEAFF. The CDR3, as DNA: TGTGCCAGCAGCCCGGGGAGGGCTCTGAACACTGAAGCTTTCTTT.

The chain is built from TRBV7-2 and TRBJ1-2; D remains ambiguous. This CDR3 spans 13 amino acids. Per the germline V gene, CDR1 is SGHTA and CDR2 is FQGNSA. The V gene lost 4 bases and the J gene lost 6 bases, with 12 bases spanning the gap. CDR3 nucleotide sequence: TGTGCCAGCAGCTCCCACCGAGCCCATGGCTACACCTTC. This translates into CASSSHRAHGYTF.

The V gene is TRBV7-9, the J gene TRBJ2-7; D is possibly TRBD2 (6 bases). Trimming took 2 bases from V and 5 from J, leaving 22 bases between them. The CDR3 extends over 17 amino acids. Germline V gene sequence: CDR1 SEHNR, CDR2 FQNEAQ (reference sequence). CDR3 in amino acids: CASSLRGGAGNRDEQYF. CDR3 sequence (DNA): TGTGCCAGCAGCTTACGGGGAGGCGCTGGGAATCGTGACGAGCAGTACTTC.

The V call is TRBV30, the J call TRBJ1-2; D call uncertain. The V end was cut by 0 bases, the J end by 8 bases, with 16 bases between. Per germline, CDR1 GTSNPN and CDR2 SVGIG (reference sequence). This CDR3 has 14 amino acids. CDR3 sequence: CAWSVHRRGLGYTF. The DNA of the CDR3 is TGTGCCTGGAGTGTACATAGAAGAGGACTGGGCTACACCTTC. Together with reference TRBV30 and TRBJ1-2, the CDR3 gives the full variable domain: SQTIHQWPATLVQPVGSPLSLECTVEGTSNPNLYWYRQAAGRGLQLLFYSVGIGQISSEVPQNLSASRPQDRQFILSSKKLLLSDSGFYLCAWSVHRRGLGYTFGSGTRLTVV.

The chain joins TRBV7-8 to TRBJ2-7; D gene ambiguous. Germline values: CDR1 SGHVS, CDR2 FQNEAQ. Trimming pared 5 bases from V and 3 bases from J, leaving 8 bases between. There are 12 residues in the CDR3. For the CDR3, the DNA is TGTGCCAGCAGCCCAGACAACTACGAGCAGTACTTC. It encodes CASSPDNYEQYF.

The CDR3 spells CASNDRQNQPQHF. DNA of the CDR3: TGCGCCAGTAACGACAGACAAAATCAGCCCCAGCATTTT. This rearrangement joins TRBV5-1 to TRBJ1-5; tentative D call: TRBD1 (5 bases). The V end was cut by 8 bases, the J end by 4 bases, with 13 bases between. CDR1 and CDR2 from the germline V gene are SGHRS and YFSETQ. The CDR3 spans 13 residues.

The V gene is TRBV28, the J gene TRBJ1-2; 8 nucleotides match TRBD1. The germline V gene has CDR1 MDHEN and CDR2 SYDVKM. V was pared by 8 bases and J by 4 bases, with 9 bases of the junction left unmatched. This CDR3 comprises 14 residues. Here the CDR3 DNA reads TGTGCCAGCCACAGCCCGACAGGGGTCTATGGCTACACCTTC. This codes for CASHSPTGVYGYTF.

V and J are TRBV11-2 and TRBJ2-7, with D possibly matching TRBD1 (6 bases). Germline lookup yields CDR1 SGHAT and CDR2 FQNNGV. V was clipped by 6 bases and J by 6 bases, with 21 bases between them. The CDR3 totals 15 residues. CDR3 in DNA: TGTGCCAGCAGGCCCCGGACAGCCTTTGGGGGCGAGCAGTACTTC. The encoded protein is CASRPRTAFGGEQYF.

The count of this clone is one. The chain has TRBV6-5 and TRBJ2-7; 9 bases are shared with TRBD1. CDR1 is MNHEY, CDR2 SVGAGI, per germline. The CDR3 is made up of 13 amino acids. V trimming: 9 bases; J trimming: 0 bases; junction bases outside the gene matches: 3. The CDR3, as DNA: TGTGCCAGTTCACAGGGGGCCTCCTACGAGCAGTACTTC. This encodes CASSQGASYEQYF.

CDR3 amino acids: CAISESGGNNEQFF. The CDR3 nucleotides read TGTGCCATCAGTGAGTCTGGCGGGAACAATGAGCAGTTCTTC. This chain links TRBV10-3 with TRBJ2-1; D is possibly TRBD2 (6 bases). CDR1 is ENHRY and CDR2 is SYGVKD in the germline V gene. The CDR3 has 14 amino acids. V lost 0 bases, J lost 5 bases, and 8 bases lay in between.

This chain joins TRBV11-2 and TRBJ2-5, with a tentative D call TRBD2 (5 bases). V was pared by 5 bases and J by 5 bases, with 9 bases between. The CDR3 spans 12 residues. CDR1 SGHAT and CDR2 FQNNGV come from the germline V gene. CDR3 sequence (DNA): TGTGCCAGCAGCAGCGGTGTTGAGACCCAGTACTTC. This encodes CASSSGVETQYF.

The V call is TRBV11-2, the J call TRBJ2-3, with TRBD1 matching over 11 bases. The trim removed 5 bases at V and 9 bases at J, leaving 4 bases unmatched. The CDR3 loop spans 13 amino acids. Germline values: CDR1 SGHAT, CDR2 FQNNGV. The CDR3 DNA follows: TGTGCCAGCAGCCCCCGGACAGGGGGCACGCAGTATTTT. As protein: CASSPRTGGTQYF.

The rearrangement links TRBV27 to TRBJ2-1, with 14 bases fitting TRBD2. The CDR3 has 15 residues. The V gene end was trimmed by 3 bases and the J gene end by 9 bases; junction bases not matched to a gene: 4. From germline, CDR1 is MNHEY and CDR2 SMNVEV (reference sequence). In nucleotides, the CDR3 is TGTGCCAGCAGTTTCGGACTAGCGGGAGGCAGTGAGCAGTTCTTC. Its protein is CASSFGLAGGSEQFF.

The chain combines TRBV14 with TRBJ1-2; D not certain. This CDR3 has 15 amino acids. The V end was cut by 2 bases, the J end by 2 bases, with 12 bases between. Germline CDR1 reads SGHDN; CDR2 reads FVKESK. CDR3 nucleotides: TGTGCCAGCAGCCAATTAGCGTCGGGGAACTATGGCTACACCTTC. It specifies CASSQLASGNYGYTF.

Points on this clone: Distinct nucleotide sequences in the sample also encode this CDR3. The chain has TRBV30 and TRBJ1-2, with no clear D. Trimming left V 1 base short and J 1 base short, with 4 bases between. CDR3 length: 12 amino acids. CDR1 and CDR2 from the germline V gene are GTSNPN and SVGIG (reference sequence). The CDR3 sequence is CAWSGVNYGYTF. The CDR3 DNA reads as TGTGCCTGGAGTGGAGTTAACTATGGCTACACCTTC.

This sequence joins TRBV7-9 and TRBJ2-3; 8 bases align to TRBD1. Germline V gene lookup returns CDR1 SEHNR and CDR2 FQNEAQ (reference sequence). Trimming removed 5 bases from V and 3 bases from J; junction bases left unmatched: 7. CDR3 length equals 15 residues. CDR3 loop: CASSLGQEGTDTQYF. The CDR3 DNA sequence: TGTGCCAGCAGCCTGGGACAGGAAGGTACAGATACGCAGTATTTT.

The chain carries TRBV6-5 and TRBJ1-4; a possible D gene is TRBD1 (6 bases). The CDR3 extends over 14 amino acids. Germline CDR1 MNHEY, CDR2 SVGAGI. V lost 4 bases and J 8 bases, leaving 14 bases between the germline ends. CDR3 sequence reads: CASSSGTYAEKLFF. CDR3 coding DNA: TGTGCCAGCAGTTCAGGGACATATGCGGAAAAACTGTTTTTT.

The chain carries TRBV9 and TRBJ2-5, with 8 positions matching TRBD2. The junction had 10 bases not matched to a gene; V was cut back by 1 base and J by 5 bases. The CDR3 runs to 16 residues. Germline assignment: CDR1 SGDLS and CDR2 YYNGEE. For the CDR3, the DNA is TGTGCCAGCAGCGTATTGTCGGGAGGGGAGATTGAGACCCAGTACTTC. This codes for CASSVLSGGEIETQYF.

This chain links TRBV18 with TRBJ1-1, with 10 nucleotides matching TRBD1. This CDR3 has 16 amino acids. Germline-derived CDR1 and CDR2 are KGHSH and LQKENI. V lost 3 bases and J lost 1; bases outside the gene matches: 5. CDR3 bases: TGTGCCAGCTCACCCATGACAGGGGGCAGGAACACTGAAGCTTTCTTT. This gives the protein CASSPMTGGRNTEAFF.

The chain combines TRBV29-1 with TRBJ1-5; 7 nucleotides line up with TRBD1. Trimming took 4 bases from V and 3 from J; bases not matched to a gene: 3. The CDR3 is made up of 13 amino acids. Germline V gene sequence: CDR1 SQVTM, CDR2 ANQGSEA. The CDR3, as DNA: TGCAGCGTTGGACAGGGAGACAATCAGCCCCAGCATTTT. Translating gives CSVGQGDNQPQHF. Looking up the rest from reference TRBV29-1 and TRBJ1-5 gives the full variable domain: SAVISQKPSRDICQRGTSLTIQCQVDSQVTMMFWYRQQPGQSLTLIATANQGSEATYESGFVIDKFPISRPNLTFSTLTVSNMSPEDSSIYLCSVGQGDNQPQHFGDGTRLSIL.

The chain uses TRBV27 and TRBJ2-5; 7 bases are a match to TRBD2. V trimming: 2 bases; J trimming: 9 bases; junction bases outside the gene matches: 0. CDR3 size: 11 residues. Germline CDR1 reads MNHEY; CDR2 reads SMNVEV (reference sequence). CDR3 amino acids: CASSLGGAQYF. The CDR3 DNA reads TGTGCCAGCAGTTTAGGGGGGGCCCAGTACTTC.

The chain carries TRBV11-1 and TRBJ1-1; 11 bases align to TRBD1. The germline gives CDR1 SGHAT, CDR2 FQDESV (reference sequence). The CDR3 sequence is 13 residues long. With V trimmed by 5 bases and J by 7 bases, 3 bases remained unmatched. The DNA of the CDR3 is TGTGCCAGCAGCCCGGACAGGGGGCTTGAAGCTTTCTTT. Translation: CASSPDRGLEAFF.

This chain joins TRBV7-2 and TRBJ2-2; 10 nucleotides match TRBD2. Losses at the gene ends were 4 bases for V and 1 base for J; bases not matched to a gene: 0. Germline CDR1 and CDR2: SGHTA and FQGNSA. The CDR3 loop spans 15 amino acids. CDR3 bases: TGTGCCAGCAGCTGGACTAGCGGGAACACCGGGGAGCTGTTTTTT. Protein product: CASSWTSGNTGELFF.

This sequence joins TRBV5-6 and TRBJ2-7, with 9 nucleotides matching TRBD1. The CDR3 runs 15 residues. Germline assignment: CDR1 SGHDT and CDR2 YYEEEE. The trim removed 5 bases at V and 1 base at J, leaving 7 bases unmatched. The CDR3 reads CASSKGTGSSYEQYF. CDR3 sequence (DNA): TGTGCCAGCAGTAAGGGGACAGGGTCTTCCTACGAGCAGTACTTC.

The rearrangement uses TRBV5-1 and TRBJ1-1, with 7 bases matching TRBD1. The CDR3 runs 13 residues. J gave up 4 bases and V 4 bases, and 4 bases lay outside the gene matches. From germline, CDR1 is SGHRS and CDR2 YFSETQ. In DNA, the CDR3 is TGCGCCAGCAGCCCCGACAGGGTCACTGAAGCTTTCTTT. Its translation is CASSPDRVTEAFF.